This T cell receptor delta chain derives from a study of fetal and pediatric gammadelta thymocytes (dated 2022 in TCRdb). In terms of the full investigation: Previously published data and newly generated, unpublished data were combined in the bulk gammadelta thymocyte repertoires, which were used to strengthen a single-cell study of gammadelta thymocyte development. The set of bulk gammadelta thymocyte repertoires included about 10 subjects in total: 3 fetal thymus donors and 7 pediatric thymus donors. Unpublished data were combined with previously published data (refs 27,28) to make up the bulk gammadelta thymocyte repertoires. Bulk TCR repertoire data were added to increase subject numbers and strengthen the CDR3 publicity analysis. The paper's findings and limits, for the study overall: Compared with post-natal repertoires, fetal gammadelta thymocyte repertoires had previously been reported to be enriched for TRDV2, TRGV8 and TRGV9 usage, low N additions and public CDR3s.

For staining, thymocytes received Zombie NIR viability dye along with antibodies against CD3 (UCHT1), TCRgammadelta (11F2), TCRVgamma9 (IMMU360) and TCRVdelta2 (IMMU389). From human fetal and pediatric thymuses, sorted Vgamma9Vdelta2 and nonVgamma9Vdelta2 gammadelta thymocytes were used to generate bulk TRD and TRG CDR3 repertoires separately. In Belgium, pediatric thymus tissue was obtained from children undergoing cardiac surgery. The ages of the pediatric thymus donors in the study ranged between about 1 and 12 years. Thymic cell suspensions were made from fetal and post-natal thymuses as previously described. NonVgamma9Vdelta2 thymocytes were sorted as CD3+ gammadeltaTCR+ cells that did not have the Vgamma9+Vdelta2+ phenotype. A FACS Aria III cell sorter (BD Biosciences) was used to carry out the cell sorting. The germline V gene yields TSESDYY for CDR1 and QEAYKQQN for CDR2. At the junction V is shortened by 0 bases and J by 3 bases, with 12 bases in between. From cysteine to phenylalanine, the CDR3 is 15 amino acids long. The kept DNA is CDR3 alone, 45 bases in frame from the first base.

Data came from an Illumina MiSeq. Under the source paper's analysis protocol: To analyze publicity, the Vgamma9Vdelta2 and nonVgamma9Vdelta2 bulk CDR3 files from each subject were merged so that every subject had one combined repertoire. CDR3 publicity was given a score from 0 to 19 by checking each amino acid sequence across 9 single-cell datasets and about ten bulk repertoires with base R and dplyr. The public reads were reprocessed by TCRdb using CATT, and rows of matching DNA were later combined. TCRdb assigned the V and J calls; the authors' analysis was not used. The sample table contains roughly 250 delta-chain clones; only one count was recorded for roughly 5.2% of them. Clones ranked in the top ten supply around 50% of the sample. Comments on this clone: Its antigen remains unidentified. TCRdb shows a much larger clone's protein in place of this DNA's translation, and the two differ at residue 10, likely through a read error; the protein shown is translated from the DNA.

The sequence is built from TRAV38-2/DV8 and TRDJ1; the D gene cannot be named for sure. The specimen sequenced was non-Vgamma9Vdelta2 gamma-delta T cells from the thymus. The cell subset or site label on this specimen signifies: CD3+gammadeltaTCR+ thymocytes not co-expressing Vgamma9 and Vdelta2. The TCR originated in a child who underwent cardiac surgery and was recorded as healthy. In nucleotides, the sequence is TGTGCTTATAGGAGCGCATACTCGTACGCCGATAAACTCATCTTT. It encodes CAYRSAYSYADKLIF.